A selection of T cell receptor beta chains follows, all from one sample in a study of beta chain features in type 1 diabetes. Libraries were prepared by immunoSEQ multiplex PCR; TCRdb keeps only in-frame clonotypes and omits some of them. Here the sample spans more than 20,000 clones, about 52% being singletons. The source material was stem cell memory CD4+ T cells from blood. The origin of the receptors is a man aged 25-45 years with type 1 diabetes. The CDR3 runs from the conserved cysteine through the conserved F or W. Fields, in order: clone size, V gene, J gene, D gene, CDR3 length, CDR3 protein, CDR3 DNA. A D gene is named only where the DNA matches it firmly. Size is stated for part of the rows, as once, few or many counts, or as a class when the clone is expanded.

clone_size: -; v_call: TRBV30; j_call: TRBJ1-5; d_call: -; cdr3_length: 16; cdr3_aa: CAWSVGPDSHNQPQHF; cdr3_nt: TGTGCCTGGAGTGTTGGTCCGGACAGTCACAATCAGCCCCAGCATTTT
clone_size: few; v_call: TRBV2; j_call: TRBJ2-2; d_call: -; cdr3_length: 14; cdr3_aa: CASRGTGNTGELFF; cdr3_nt: TGTGCCAGCAGAGGGACTGGGAACACCGGGGAGCTGTTTTTT
clone_size: -; v_call: TRBV4-2; j_call: TRBJ1-4; d_call: -; cdr3_length: 14; cdr3_aa: CASTSGNANEKLFF; cdr3_nt: TGTGCCAGCACCTCGGGGAACGCTAATGAAAAACTGTTTTTT
clone_size: few; v_call: TRBV30; j_call: TRBJ1-1; d_call: -; cdr3_length: 14; cdr3_aa: CAWSVGRVNTEAFF; cdr3_nt: TGTGCCTGGAGTGTAGGCAGGGTTAACACTGAAGCTTTCTTT
clone_size: -; v_call: TRBV5-1; j_call: TRBJ2-7; d_call: TRBD1; cdr3_length: 14; cdr3_aa: CASSWGDRVSEQYF; cdr3_nt: TGCGCCAGCAGCTGGGGCGACAGGGTATCCGAGCAGTACTTC
clone_size: -; v_call: TRBV6-8; j_call: TRBJ2-5; d_call: -; cdr3_length: 14; cdr3_aa: CASSYRHPQETQYF; cdr3_nt: TGTGCCAGCAGTTACCGACACCCCCAAGAGACCCAGTACTTC
clone_size: few; v_call: TRBV5-5; j_call: TRBJ2-3; d_call: TRBD2; cdr3_length: 15; cdr3_aa: CASSPGLADTDTQYF; cdr3_nt: TGTGCCAGCAGCCCGGGACTAGCGGACACAGATACGCAGTATTTT
clone_size: -; v_call: TRBV19; j_call: TRBJ2-3; d_call: TRBD1; cdr3_length: 15; cdr3_aa: CASSSGQGSPDTQYF; cdr3_nt: TGTGCCAGTAGTAGTGGACAGGGCTCCCCAGATACGCAGTATTTT
clone_size: -; v_call: TRBV27; j_call: TRBJ2-3; d_call: TRBD2; cdr3_length: 16; cdr3_aa: CASSLGSGKGTDTQYF; cdr3_nt: TGTGCCAGCAGTTTAGGTAGCGGGAAAGGCACAGATACGCAGTATTTT
clone_size: -; v_call: TRBV7-9; j_call: TRBJ2-5; d_call: TRBD2; cdr3_length: 17; cdr3_aa: CASSLEPRGGHGETQYF; cdr3_nt: TGTGCCAGCAGCTTAGAGCCGCGGGGGGGCCATGGGGAGACCCAGTACTTC
clone_size: -; v_call: TRBV2; j_call: TRBJ1-5; d_call: -; cdr3_length: 15; cdr3_aa: CASSEAWGSNQPQHF; cdr3_nt: TGTGCCAGCAGTGAAGCGTGGGGCAGCAATCAGCCCCAGCATTTT
clone_size: few; v_call: TRBV5-6; j_call: TRBJ2-1; d_call: -; cdr3_length: 14; cdr3_aa: CASRRAPANNEQFF; cdr3_nt: TGTGCCAGCAGGAGGGCCCCGGCCAACAATGAGCAGTTCTTC
clone_size: few; v_call: TRBV29-1; j_call: TRBJ1-4; d_call: -; cdr3_length: 13; cdr3_aa: CSVENETGEKLFF; cdr3_nt: TGCAGCGTTGAGAACGAAACCGGGGAAAAACTGTTTTTT
clone_size: few; v_call: TRBV7-8; j_call: TRBJ2-1; d_call: TRBD2; cdr3_length: 16; cdr3_aa: CASRRLAEDSYNEQFF; cdr3_nt: TGTGCCAGCAGAAGACTAGCGGAGGACTCCTACAATGAGCAGTTCTTC
clone_size: -; v_call: TRBV2; j_call: TRBJ2-5; d_call: TRBD1; cdr3_length: 15; cdr3_aa: CASRGDRGSGETQYF; cdr3_nt: TGTGCCAGCAGAGGGGACAGGGGTTCAGGAGAGACCCAGTACTTC
clone_size: few; v_call: TRBV6-1; j_call: TRBJ1-2; d_call: -; cdr3_length: 13; cdr3_aa: CASSEAAGYGYTF; cdr3_nt: TGTGCCAGCAGTGAAGCAGCGGGGTACGGCTACACCTTC
clone_size: -; v_call: TRBV13; j_call: TRBJ2-7; d_call: -; cdr3_length: 15; cdr3_aa: CASSLDGQRSYEQYF; cdr3_nt: TGTGCCAGCAGCTTAGATGGCCAGCGAAGCTACGAGCAGTACTTC
clone_size: -; v_call: TRBV5-1; j_call: TRBJ1-5; d_call: -; cdr3_length: 15; cdr3_aa: CASSLGENSNQPQHF; cdr3_nt: TGCGCCAGCAGCTTGGGCGAAAATAGCAATCAGCCCCAGCATTTT
clone_size: -; v_call: TRBV6-6; j_call: TRBJ1-1; d_call: TRBD1; cdr3_length: 13; cdr3_aa: CASSYTGGTEAFF; cdr3_nt: TGTGCCAGCAGTTATACAGGGGGGACTGAAGCTTTCTTT
clone_size: -; v_call: TRBV6-1; j_call: TRBJ2-7; d_call: -; cdr3_length: 13; cdr3_aa: CASCSGQTYEQYF; cdr3_nt: TGTGCCAGCTGTTCCGGACAGACCTACGAGCAGTACTTC
clone_size: -; v_call: TRBV10-3; j_call: TRBJ2-1; d_call: -; cdr3_length: 15; cdr3_aa: CATEGSVRGVNEQFF; cdr3_nt: TGTGCCACGGAAGGGAGCGTAAGAGGAGTCAATGAGCAGTTCTTC
clone_size: few; v_call: TRBV15; j_call: TRBJ2-2; d_call: TRBD1; cdr3_length: 15; cdr3_aa: CATRVGQGPGGELFF; cdr3_nt: TGTGCCACCAGAGTGGGACAGGGGCCGGGCGGGGAGCTGTTTTTT